This T cell receptor (beta chain) was sequenced during a study of blood T cells in healthy people across ages. Then a second PCR, running roughly 7 to 11 cycles, was carried out with a sample-barcoded 5' primer and a J-beta primer mix. TCRdb itself ran the 5' RACE reads through MiXCR, one entry per CDR3 protein. The data contain over 1.5 million distinct CDR3 sequences, roughly 50% of them singletons. The trim removed 6 bases at V and 7 bases at J, leaving 7 bases unmatched. Per germline, CDR1 DFQATT and CDR2 SNEGSKA (reference sequence). The CDR3 totals 14 residues. V and J are TRBV20-1 and TRBJ2-3; 13 bases map to TRBD2. The material sequenced was blood. This receptor was identified in a woman between 40 and 55 years old in good health. Here the CDR3 reads CSAQLAGGVNTQYF. The CDR3 DNA follows: TGCAGTGCCCAACTAGCGGGGGGGGTAAATACGCAGTATTTT.